The rows below give T cell receptor beta chains drawn from one sample of a study of blood T cell repertoires in COVID-19. Clones were read by immunoSEQ multiplex PCR, and TCRdb kept only the in-frame ones, dropping some. Of some 260,000 clones in the sample, more than 60% were seen once. The source material was peripheral blood. The receptors originated from a woman aged 40 to 50 with active or convalescent COVID-19. Each CDR3 is given with its conserved first and last residue. Each record gives: clone size, V gene, D gene, J gene, CDR3 protein, CDR3 DNA. D genes are given only for firm matches. Expanded clones are given a class, and other clones once, few, many or no size at all.

clone_size: NA; v_call: TRBV29-1; d_call: NA; j_call: TRBJ1-1; cdr3_aa: CSWYRDLNTEAFF; cdr3_nt: TGCAGCTGGTACAGGGATTTGAACACTGAAGCTTTCTTT
clone_size: NA; v_call: TRBV6-4; d_call: TRBD2; j_call: TRBJ2-1; cdr3_aa: CASSDSVSGESYNEQFF; cdr3_nt: TGTGCCAGCAGTGACTCAGTGAGCGGGGAATCCTACAATGAGCAGTTCTTC
clone_size: few; v_call: TRBV30; d_call: NA; j_call: TRBJ1-5; cdr3_aa: CAWSTRDNQPQHF; cdr3_nt: TGTGCCTGGAGTACTAGGGACAATCAGCCCCAGCATTTT
clone_size: NA; v_call: TRBV19; d_call: NA; j_call: TRBJ1-6; cdr3_aa: CASSIGGALHF; cdr3_nt: TGTGCCAGTAGTATTGGGGGGGCCCTCCACTTT
clone_size: NA; v_call: TRBV12-3/TRBV12-4; d_call: NA; j_call: TRBJ1-2; cdr3_aa: CASSSTANYGYTF; cdr3_nt: TGTGCCAGCAGCTCAACAGCTAACTATGGCTACACCTTC
clone_size: NA; v_call: TRBV6-5; d_call: TRBD1; j_call: TRBJ1-2; cdr3_aa: CASSSRTGANYGYTF; cdr3_nt: TGTGCCAGCAGTAGCAGGACAGGAGCTAACTATGGCTACACCTTC
clone_size: NA; v_call: TRBV7-3; d_call: TRBD1; j_call: TRBJ1-1; cdr3_aa: CASSLGRTGRNTEAFF; cdr3_nt: TGTGCCAGCAGCTTAGGGCGGACAGGACGGAACACTGAAGCTTTCTTT
clone_size: few; v_call: TRBV5-1; d_call: NA; j_call: TRBJ1-3; cdr3_aa: CASSLRVGGSTGNTIYF; cdr3_nt: TGCGCCAGCAGCTTGAGGGTGGGGGGATCGACTGGAAACACCATATATTTT
clone_size: NA; v_call: TRBV7-3; d_call: TRBD2; j_call: TRBJ2-3; cdr3_aa: CASSLGGSRTDTQYF; cdr3_nt: TGTGCCAGCAGCTTGGGCGGGAGCCGCACAGATACGCAGTATTTT
clone_size: NA; v_call: TRBV19; d_call: NA; j_call: TRBJ2-2; cdr3_aa: CASSRRVGSTGELFF; cdr3_nt: TGTGCCAGTAGTCGCCGGGTAGGGAGCACCGGGGAGCTGTTTTTT
clone_size: NA; v_call: TRBV5-1; d_call: TRBD1; j_call: TRBJ2-4; cdr3_aa: CASSTDRAFEGAKNIQYF; cdr3_nt: TGCGCCAGCAGCACGGACAGGGCGTTTGAAGGAGCCAAAAACATTCAGTACTTC
clone_size: NA; v_call: TRBV14; d_call: NA; j_call: TRBJ1-2; cdr3_aa: CASSQQSGGGYTF; cdr3_nt: TGTGCCAGCAGCCAACAGTCAGGAGGAGGCTACACCTTC